The clone carrying this TCR beta chain was detected a few times. Its cognate antigen is unknown. Library construction involved attaching unique molecular identifiers to individual cDNA molecules, which allowed quantitative, reproducible TCR counting. Authors' analysis steps: TCRs per sample had a median of around 100,000 and ranged from roughly 20,000 to 690,600. From the RACE reads, TCRdb called clonotypes with MiXCR, one entry per CDR3 protein. The V and J calls shown here were made by TCRdb, not taken from the authors' results. The sample carries tens of thousands of distinct CDR3 sequences, 9.9% recorded once. The data were taken from a study of human T cells and chemical hapten exposure. Whole-study findings and limits: Among expanded TCRs, significantly more large CDR3 similarity clusters formed than among controls.

The V segment lost 5 bases and the J segment 5 bases; nucleotides outside the gene matches: 13. CDR1 and CDR2 (germline): LNHDA, SQIVND (reference sequence). This CDR3 contains 17 residues. The time point: patch test 3, about 24 weeks after DPC sensitization. The treatment: therapeutic diphenylcyclopropenone sensitization with weekly scalp DPC. Unfractionated whole blood served as the source for total RNA extraction. The material sequenced was whole blood, taken in connection with sensitization to the hapten diphenylcyclopropenone (DPC). The clonotype was recovered from a woman in her thirties or forties with alopecia areata. Some clones in this sample may be carry-over from other donors' samples. The chain employs TRBV19 and TRBJ2-3; TRBD2 aligns across 10 bases. CDR3 coding DNA: TGTGCCAGTAGTCCGAGCGGGGGGGCCGGGTTTGAAGATACGCAGTATTTT. This sequence encodes CASSPSGGAGFEDTQYF.